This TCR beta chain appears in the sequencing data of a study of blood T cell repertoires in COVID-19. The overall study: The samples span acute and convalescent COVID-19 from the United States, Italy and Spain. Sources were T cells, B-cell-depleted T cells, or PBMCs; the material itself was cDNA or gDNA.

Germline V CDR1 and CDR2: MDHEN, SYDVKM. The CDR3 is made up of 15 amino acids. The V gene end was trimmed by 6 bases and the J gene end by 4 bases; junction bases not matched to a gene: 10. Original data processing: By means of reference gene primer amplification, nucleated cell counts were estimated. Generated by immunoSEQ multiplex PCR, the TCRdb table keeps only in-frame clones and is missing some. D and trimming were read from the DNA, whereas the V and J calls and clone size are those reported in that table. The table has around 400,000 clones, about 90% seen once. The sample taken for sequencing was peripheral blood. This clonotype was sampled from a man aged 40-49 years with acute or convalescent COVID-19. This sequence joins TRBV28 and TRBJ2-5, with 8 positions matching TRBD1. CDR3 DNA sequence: TGTGCCAGCAGACTAGGACAGGGCTTTTCAGAGACCCAGTACTTC. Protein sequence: CASRLGQGFSETQYF.